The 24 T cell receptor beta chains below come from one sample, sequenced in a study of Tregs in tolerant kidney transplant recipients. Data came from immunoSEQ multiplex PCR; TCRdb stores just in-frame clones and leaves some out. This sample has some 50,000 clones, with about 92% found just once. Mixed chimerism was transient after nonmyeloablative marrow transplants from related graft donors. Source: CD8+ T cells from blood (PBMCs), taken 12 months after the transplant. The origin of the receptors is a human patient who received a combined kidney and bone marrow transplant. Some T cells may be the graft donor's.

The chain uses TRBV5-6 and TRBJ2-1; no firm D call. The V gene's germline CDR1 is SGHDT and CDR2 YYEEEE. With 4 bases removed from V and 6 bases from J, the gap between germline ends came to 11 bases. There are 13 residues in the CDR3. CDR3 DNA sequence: TGTGCCAGCAGCCTATGGGCCGTCAATGAGCAGTTCTTC. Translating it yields CASSLWAVNEQFF.

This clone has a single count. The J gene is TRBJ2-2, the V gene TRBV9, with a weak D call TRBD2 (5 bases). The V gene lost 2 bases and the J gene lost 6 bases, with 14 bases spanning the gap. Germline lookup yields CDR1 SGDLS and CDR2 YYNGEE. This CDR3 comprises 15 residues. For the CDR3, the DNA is TGTGCCAGCAGCGTCGGGAAACGACTGCCCGGGGAGCTGTTTTTT. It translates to CASSVGKRLPGELFF.

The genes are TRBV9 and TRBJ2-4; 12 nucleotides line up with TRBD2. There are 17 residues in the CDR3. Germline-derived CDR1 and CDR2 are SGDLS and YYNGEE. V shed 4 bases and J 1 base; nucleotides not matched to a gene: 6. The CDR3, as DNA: TGTGCCAGCAGCTCAACGACTAGCGGGAGTGCCAAAAACATTCAGTACTTC. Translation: CASSSTTSGSAKNIQYF.

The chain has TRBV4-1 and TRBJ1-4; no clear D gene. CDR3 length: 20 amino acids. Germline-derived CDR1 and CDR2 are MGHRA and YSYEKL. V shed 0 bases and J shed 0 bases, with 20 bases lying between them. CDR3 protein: CASSQDPAYVEGSTNEKLFF. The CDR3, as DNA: TGCGCCAGCAGCCAAGATCCCGCATATGTGGAGGGCTCAACTAATGAAAAACTGTTTTTT.

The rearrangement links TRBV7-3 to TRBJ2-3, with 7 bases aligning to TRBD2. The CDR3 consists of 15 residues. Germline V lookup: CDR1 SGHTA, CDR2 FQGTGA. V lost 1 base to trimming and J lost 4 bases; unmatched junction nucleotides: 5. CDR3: CASSLSGGSADTQYF. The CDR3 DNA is TGTGCCAGCAGCTTAAGTGGCGGGAGCGCAGATACGCAGTATTTT.

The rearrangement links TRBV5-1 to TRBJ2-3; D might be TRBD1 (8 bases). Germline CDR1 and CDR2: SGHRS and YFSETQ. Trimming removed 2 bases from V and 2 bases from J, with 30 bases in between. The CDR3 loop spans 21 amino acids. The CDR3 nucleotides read TGCGCCAGCAGCTTCCCCAGACAGGGGAGTGGCGGGAGTTATATCACAGATACGCAGTATTTT. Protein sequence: CASSFPRQGSGGSYITDTQYF.

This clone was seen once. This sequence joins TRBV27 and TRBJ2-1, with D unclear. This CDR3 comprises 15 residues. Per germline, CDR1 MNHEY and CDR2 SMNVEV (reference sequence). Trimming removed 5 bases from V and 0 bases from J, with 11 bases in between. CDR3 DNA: TGTGCCAGCAGTGTGTACAAAAGCTCCTACAATGAGCAGTTCTTC. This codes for CASSVYKSSYNEQFF.

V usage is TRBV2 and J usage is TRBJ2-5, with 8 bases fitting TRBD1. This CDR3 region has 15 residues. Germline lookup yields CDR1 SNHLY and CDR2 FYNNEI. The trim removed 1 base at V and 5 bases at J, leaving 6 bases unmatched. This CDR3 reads CASSEGTGLLETQYF. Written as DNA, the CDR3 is TGTGCCAGCAGTGAAGGGACAGGGCTTTTGGAGACCCAGTACTTC.

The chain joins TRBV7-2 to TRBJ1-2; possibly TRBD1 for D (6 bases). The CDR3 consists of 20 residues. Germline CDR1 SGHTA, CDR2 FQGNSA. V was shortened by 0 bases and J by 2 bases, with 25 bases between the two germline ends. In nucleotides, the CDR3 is TGTGCCAGCAGCTTAGCGCATCACGGGGGGCCAGAGTTAATCAACTATGGCTACACCTTC. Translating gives CASSLAHHGGPELINYGYTF.

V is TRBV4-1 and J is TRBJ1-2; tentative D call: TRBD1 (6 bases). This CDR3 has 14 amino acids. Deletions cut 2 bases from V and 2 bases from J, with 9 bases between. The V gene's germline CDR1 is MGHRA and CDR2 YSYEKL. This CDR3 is CASSQRTVNYGYTF. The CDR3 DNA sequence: TGCGCCAGCAGCCAAAGGACAGTAAACTATGGCTACACCTTC.

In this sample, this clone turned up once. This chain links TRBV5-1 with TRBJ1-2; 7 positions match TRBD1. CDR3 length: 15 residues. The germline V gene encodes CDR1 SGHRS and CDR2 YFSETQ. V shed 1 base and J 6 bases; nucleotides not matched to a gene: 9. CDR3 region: CASSLWGTEKDGYTF. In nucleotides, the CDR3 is TGCGCCAGCAGCTTGTGGGGGACAGAAAAGGATGGCTACACCTTC.

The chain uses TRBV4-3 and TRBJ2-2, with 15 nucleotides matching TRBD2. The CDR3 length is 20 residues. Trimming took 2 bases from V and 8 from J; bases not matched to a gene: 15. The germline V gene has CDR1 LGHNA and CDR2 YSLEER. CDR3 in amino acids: CASSQSWQGGTSGRRGELFF. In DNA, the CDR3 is TGCGCCAGCAGCCAATCATGGCAGGGGGGGACTAGCGGGAGGAGGGGGGAGCTGTTTTTT.

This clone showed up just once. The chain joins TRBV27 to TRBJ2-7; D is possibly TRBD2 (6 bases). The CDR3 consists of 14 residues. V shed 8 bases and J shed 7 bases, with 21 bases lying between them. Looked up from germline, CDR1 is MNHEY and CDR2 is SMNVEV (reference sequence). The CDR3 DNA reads TGTGCCAGCCGGGTAGGGCCCGGCGGGGTAGAGCAGTACTTC. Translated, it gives CASRVGPGGVEQYF.

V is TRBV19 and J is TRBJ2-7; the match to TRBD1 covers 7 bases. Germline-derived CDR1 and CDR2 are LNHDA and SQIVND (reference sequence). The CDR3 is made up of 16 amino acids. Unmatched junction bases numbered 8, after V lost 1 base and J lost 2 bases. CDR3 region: CASSIASDRAPYEQYF. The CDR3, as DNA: TGTGCCAGTAGTATAGCCTCCGACAGGGCCCCCTACGAGCAGTACTTC.

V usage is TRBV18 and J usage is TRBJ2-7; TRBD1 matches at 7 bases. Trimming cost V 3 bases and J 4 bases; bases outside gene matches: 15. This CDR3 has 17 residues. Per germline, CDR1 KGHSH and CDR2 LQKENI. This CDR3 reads CASSPITGDPGSYEQYF. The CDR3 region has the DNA TGTGCCAGCTCACCTATTACAGGGGACCCTGGCTCATACGAGCAGTACTTC.

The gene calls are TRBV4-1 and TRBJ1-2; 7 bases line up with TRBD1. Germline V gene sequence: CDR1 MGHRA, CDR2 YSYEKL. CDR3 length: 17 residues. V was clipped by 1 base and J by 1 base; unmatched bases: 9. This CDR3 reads CASSQGRVRQGNYGYTF. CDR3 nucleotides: TGCGCCAGCAGCCAAGGACGGGTGCGACAGGGTAACTATGGCTACACCTTC.

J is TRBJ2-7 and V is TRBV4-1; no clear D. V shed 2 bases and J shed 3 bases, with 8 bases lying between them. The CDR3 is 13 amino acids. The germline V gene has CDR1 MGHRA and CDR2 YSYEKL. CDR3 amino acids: CASSQHNYYEQYF. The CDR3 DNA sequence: TGCGCCAGCAGCCAACACAATTACTACGAGCAGTACTTC.

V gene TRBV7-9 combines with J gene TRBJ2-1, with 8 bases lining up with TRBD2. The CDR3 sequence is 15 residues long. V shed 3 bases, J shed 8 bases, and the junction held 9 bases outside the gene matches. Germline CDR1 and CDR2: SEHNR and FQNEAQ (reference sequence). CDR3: CASSFFSGGADEQFF. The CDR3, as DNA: TGTGCCAGCAGCTTCTTTTCCGGGGGGGCCGATGAGCAGTTCTTC.

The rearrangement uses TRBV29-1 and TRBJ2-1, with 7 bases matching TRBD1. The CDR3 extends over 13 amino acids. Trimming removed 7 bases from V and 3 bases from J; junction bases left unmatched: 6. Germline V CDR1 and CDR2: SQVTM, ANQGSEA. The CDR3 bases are TGCAGCGACCTGGGACAGTTCTACAATGAGCAGTTCTTC. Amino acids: CSDLGQFYNEQFF.

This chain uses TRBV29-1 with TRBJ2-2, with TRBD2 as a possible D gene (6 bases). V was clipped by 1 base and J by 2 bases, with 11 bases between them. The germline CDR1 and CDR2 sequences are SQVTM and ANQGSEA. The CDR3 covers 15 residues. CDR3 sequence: CSVEGSSANTGELFF. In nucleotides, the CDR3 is TGCAGCGTTGAAGGGTCTAGCGCAAACACCGGGGAGCTGTTTTTT.

CDR3 loop: CASSQGYTSGREYEQYF. CDR3 nucleotide sequence: TGCGCCAGCAGCCAAGGGTATACTAGCGGGAGGGAGTACGAGCAGTACTTC. The chain recombines TRBV4-3 with TRBJ2-7; 13 nucleotides agree with TRBD2. With 1 base clipped from V and 4 bases from J, the junction kept 7 bases outside the gene matches. Per the germline V gene, CDR1 is LGHNA and CDR2 is YSLEER. The CDR3 length is 17 residues.

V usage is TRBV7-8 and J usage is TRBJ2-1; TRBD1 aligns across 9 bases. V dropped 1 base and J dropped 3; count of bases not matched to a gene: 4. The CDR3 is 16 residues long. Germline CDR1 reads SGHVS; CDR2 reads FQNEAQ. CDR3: CASSLVSGQGYNEQFF. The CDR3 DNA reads TGTGCCAGCAGCTTAGTTTCGGGACAGGGCTACAATGAGCAGTTCTTC.

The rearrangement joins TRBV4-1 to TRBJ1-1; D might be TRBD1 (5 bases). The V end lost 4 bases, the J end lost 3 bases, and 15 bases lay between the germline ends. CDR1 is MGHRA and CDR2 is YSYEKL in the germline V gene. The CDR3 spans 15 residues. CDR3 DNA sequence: TGCGCCAGCAGCCGGACACCAGGAGGGGACACTGAAGCTTTCTTT. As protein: CASSRTPGGDTEAFF.

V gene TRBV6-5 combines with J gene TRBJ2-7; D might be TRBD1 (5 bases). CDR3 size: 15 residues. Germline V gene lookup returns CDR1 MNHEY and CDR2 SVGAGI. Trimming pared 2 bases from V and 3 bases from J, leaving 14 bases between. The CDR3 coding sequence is TGTGCCAGCAGTTACGGGGCAGACTCTAACTACGAGCAGTACTTC. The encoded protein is CASSYGADSNYEQYF.